This T cell receptor (beta chain) was recovered during a study of blood T cell repertoires in COVID-19 (dated by TCRdb to between 2020 and 2021). With regard to the full study: Samples from collaborators originated in the United States, Italy and Spain and spanned both the acute and convalescent phases of COVID-19. The prospective study material was composed of cDNA or gDNA derived from T cells, B-cell-depleted T cells, or PBMCs. Deeply sampled blood TCRbeta repertoires from subjects exposed to, actively infected with, or recovered from COVID-19 were included in the dataset. A freely available public database, intended as a resource for researchers studying the immune response to SARS-CoV-2, is where the repertoires were released. The samples were drawn from the first 160 participants of the ongoing ImmuneRACE study and from roughly 1,300 subjects provided by 6 global collaborators. A de-identified subject ID, COVID-19 status, age in years and sex were almost always included in the sample metadata. Where available, HLA class I and class II types were obtained from metadata supplied by the sample provider rather than from assay-based typing. The study at large found these results: How much clinical and demographic metadata was included differed by source and by participant, and the metadata was provided uncurated.

Clipping removes 1 base from V and 8 bases from J, with 7 as the unmatched junction base count. From its cysteine to its phenylalanine, the CDR3 spans 14 amino acids. Of the read, only the CDR3 DNA is kept; its 42 bases are in frame from base 1. For CDR1 and CDR2, the germline V gene lists SGHNT and YENEEA. TCRbeta CDR3 regions were amplified from genomic DNA using the immunoSEQ Assay, a bias-controlled multiplex PCR. Per the authors' processing: The number of nucleated cells in each sample was estimated by amplification of reference gene primers within the assay. To quantify the absolute abundance of each unique TCRbeta CDR3 rearrangement, sequence reads were collapsed and filtered. For each sample, productive Simpson clonality was calculated by taking the square root of Simpson's diversity index across productive rearrangements. This immuneACCESS table, as held by TCRdb, lists in-frame sequences with V and J called but not all clones. Of the missing ones, under half trace to an unresolved V gene in checked studies; the others have no known cause. V and J calls and clone size are as listed in that table; D and trimming were resolved from the DNA. The sample table lists some 110,000 clones, under 90% of them with a count of one. The ten largest account for 3.5% to 5.5% of the sample.

Collaborating institutions collected whole blood in K2EDTA tubes following their own protocols. Collaborator samples were shipped for TCRbeta analysis as frozen whole blood, isolated PBMCs, or DNA extracted from either sample type. As concerns this clone: Its recognized antigen is unknown. No base-level quality is on record; no much larger clone is a single base apart.

The rearrangement joined TRBV11-3 to TRBJ1-2, and TRBD1 matches 7 of the central bases. The sequence was collected from a woman in her 70s with acute or convalescent COVID-19. The sample taken for sequencing was peripheral blood. The encoded CDR3 is CASSLAGTENGYTF. The nucleotides are TGTGCCAGCAGCTTAGCTGGGACAGAGAACGGCTACACCTTC.